The 3 T cell receptor beta chains presented below share a single source sample, sequenced in a study of CD8 T cells in Susac syndrome. A quantity of roughly 0.5 to 1 ug RNA underwent reverse transcription using random hexamers. TCRdb analysed the immunoSEQ multiplex PCR reads with MiXCR anew, one entry per CDR3 protein. Of hundreds of thousands of distinct CDR3 sequences in the sample, 95% were seen once. Sequences were obtained from CD4+ T cells from PBMCs. These receptors were obtained from a human donor with multiple sclerosis.

This sequence joins TRBV2 and TRBJ2-2; D is undetermined. CDR3 length equals 11 residues. Germline CDR1 is SNHLY and CDR2 is FYNNEI. Trimming took 5 bases from V and 9 from J, leaving 7 bases between them. This chain's CDR3 is CASSSSRELFF. Written as DNA, the CDR3 is TGTGCCAGCAGTTCAAGCCGGGAGCTGTTTTTT.

The gene calls are TRBV20-1 and TRBJ1-1; D unresolved. V was clipped by 5 bases and J by 0 bases, with 16 bases between them. The germline CDR1 and CDR2 sequences are DFQATT and SNEGSKA (reference sequence). This CDR3 spans 15 amino acids. The CDR3 spells CSARGTTNMNTEAFF. The CDR3 nucleotides read TGCAGTGCTCGCGGAACAACCAACATGAACACTGAAGCTTTCTTT.

The chain couples TRBV7-2 to TRBJ2-5; 7 positions agree with TRBD1. This CDR3 region has 14 residues. Per germline, CDR1 SGHTA and CDR2 FQGNSA. J lost 4 bases, V lost 3 bases, and 5 bases had no gene match. The CDR3 spells CASSFQGVGETQYF. The CDR3, as DNA: TGTGCCAGCAGCTTCCAGGGGGTAGGAGAGACCCAGTACTTC.